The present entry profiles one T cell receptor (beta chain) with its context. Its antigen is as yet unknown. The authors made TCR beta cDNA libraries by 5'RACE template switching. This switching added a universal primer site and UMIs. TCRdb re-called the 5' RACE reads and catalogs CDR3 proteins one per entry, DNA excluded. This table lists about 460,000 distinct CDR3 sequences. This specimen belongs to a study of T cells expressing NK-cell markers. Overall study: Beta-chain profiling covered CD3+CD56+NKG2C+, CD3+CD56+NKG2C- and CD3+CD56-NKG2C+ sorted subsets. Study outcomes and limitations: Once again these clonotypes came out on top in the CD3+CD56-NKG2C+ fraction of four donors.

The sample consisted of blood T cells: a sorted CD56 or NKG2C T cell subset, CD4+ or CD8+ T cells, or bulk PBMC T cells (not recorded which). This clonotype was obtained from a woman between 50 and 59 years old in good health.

The CDR3 sequence: CASILSGPNTGELFF. The chain recombines TRBV12-3 or TRBV12-4 with TRBJ2-2. The CDR3 totals 15 residues.